This passage covers 21 T cell receptor beta chains from one sample sequenced in a study of blood T cell repertoires in COVID-19. Sequencing was performed with immunoSEQ multiplex PCR; in TCRdb, only in-frame clones are kept and a portion is missing. Of under 130,000 clones in the sample, over 75% were seen once. Material for sequencing was peripheral blood. The receptors derive from an elderly woman with acute or convalescent COVID-19.

This clone occurred once. The V gene is TRBV5-1, the J gene TRBJ1-4; 7 nucleotides line up with TRBD1. The CDR3 extends over 14 amino acids. CDR1 is SGHRS and CDR2 is YFSETQ in the germline V gene. V shed 4 bases, J shed 4 bases, and the junction held 4 bases outside the gene matches. CDR3 DNA sequence: TGCGCCAGCAGCCGGACAGGTGGTAATGAAAAACTGTTTTTT. Translating it yields CASSRTGGNEKLFF. The complete variable domain, with remaining parts taken from reference TRBV5-1 and TRBJ1-4, reads KAGVTQTPRYLIKTRGQQVTLSCSPISGHRSVSWYQQTPGQGLQFLFEYFSETQRNKGNFPGRFSGRQFSNSRSEMNVSTLELGDSALYLCASSRTGGNEKLFFGSGTQLSVL.

The chain employs TRBV5-4 and TRBJ2-4; 7 nucleotides match TRBD1. The CDR3 contains 14 residues. The germline gives CDR1 SGHNT, CDR2 YYREEE (reference sequence). V dropped 0 bases and J dropped 8; count of bases not matched to a gene: 5. Written as DNA, the CDR3 is TGTGCCAGCAGCTTGGGACAGGGTGCTTACATTCAGTACTTC. Its translation is CASSLGQGAYIQYF.

The V and J genes are TRBV7-2 and TRBJ2-7; 8 bases align to TRBD1. With 0 bases clipped from V and 6 bases from J, the junction kept 7 bases outside the gene matches. This CDR3 is 15 amino acids long. Germline CDR1 SGHTA, CDR2 FQGNSA. The CDR3 bases are TGTGCCAGCAGCTTAGCGACAGGGGCGGATCCCGAGCAGTACTTC. Translating gives CASSLATGADPEQYF.

This clone was seen just once. V gene TRBV21-1 combines with J gene TRBJ1-5. TRBV21-1 is marked as a pseudogene. The CDR3 runs 17 residues. The CDR3 nucleotides read TGTGCCAGCAGCAAAGCAAGGGAGGAGGGCAGCAATCAGCCCCAGCATTTT. This gives the protein CASSKAREEGSNQPQHF.

The V gene is TRBV11-3, the J gene TRBJ1-3; a weak D match, TRBD1 (5 bases). The CDR3 has 16 residues. Germline V gene data show CDR1 as SGHNT and CDR2 as YENEEA. V lost 1 base, J lost 0 bases, and 10 bases lay in between. The CDR3 DNA reads as TGTGCCAGCAGCTTAGCGGGCAGGGCCTCTGGAAACACCATATATTTT. Translating gives CASSLAGRASGNTIYF.

The chain uses TRBV10-2 and TRBJ2-7, with 10 bases fitting TRBD1. Germline V lookup: CDR1 WSHSY, CDR2 SAAADI. The ends lost 4 bases at V and 6 bases at J; junction bases unmatched: 9. This CDR3 is 15 amino acids long. The CDR3: CASSAPGQGRGEQYF. In nucleotides, the CDR3 is TGCGCCAGCAGTGCCCCGGGACAGGGGCGAGGCGAGCAGTACTTC.

The chain combines TRBV10-3 with TRBJ2-7; TRBD2 matches at 7 bases. The junction had 4 bases not matched to a gene; V was cut back by 0 bases and J by 2 bases. This CDR3 has 15 residues. Germline loops: CDR1 ENHRY, CDR2 SYGVKD. The CDR3 region is CAISESVAGPYEQYF. The CDR3 DNA is TGTGCCATCAGTGAGTCGGTAGCGGGCCCCTACGAGCAGTACTTC.

Notes on this clone: The sample contains more than one DNA sequence encoding this CDR3. The CDR3 here is CASSEDRVGETQYF. The CDR3 nucleotides are TGTGCCAGCAGTGAAGACAGGGTCGGTGAGACCCAGTACTTC. This sequence joins TRBV6-1 and TRBJ2-5, with D possibly matching TRBD1 (6 bases). CDR3 length: 14 amino acids. CDR1 is MNHNS, CDR2 SASEGT, per germline. The V end lost 1 base, the J end lost 5 bases, and 11 bases lay between the germline ends.

The V call is TRBV6-6, the J call TRBJ2-7; the match to TRBD1 covers 7 bases. V shed 0 bases and J 3 bases; nucleotides not matched to a gene: 2. The CDR3 loop spans 14 amino acids. The germline gives CDR1 MNHNY, CDR2 SVGAGI (reference sequence). The CDR3 here is CASSYSPGGYEQYF. CDR3 in DNA: TGTGCCAGCAGTTACTCCCCAGGGGGCTACGAGCAGTACTTC.

This chain links TRBV5-5 with TRBJ1-2, with D uncertain. Trimming pared 2 bases from V and 0 bases from J, leaving 11 bases between. The CDR3 extends over 15 amino acids. CDR1 is SGHKS and CDR2 is YYEKEE in the germline V gene (reference sequence). The CDR3 DNA follows: TGTGCCAGCAGCTTTCGGTCAGGAACTAACTATGGCTACACCTTC. Amino acid sequence: CASSFRSGTNYGYTF.

This chain joins TRBV6-5 and TRBJ1-1, with TRBD1 matching 7 bases. The CDR3 extends over 14 amino acids. V was clipped by 7 bases and J by 4 bases; unmatched bases: 9. Germline lookup yields CDR1 MNHEY and CDR2 SVGAGI. The CDR3 DNA is TGTGCCAGCACCATAGACAGGGTAGGCACTGAAGCTTTCTTT. This gives the protein CASTIDRVGTEAFF.

The V and J genes are TRBV29-1 and TRBJ2-5; tentative D call: TRBD1 (5 bases). This CDR3 is built from 15 residues. From germline, CDR1 is SQVTM and CDR2 ANQGSEA. V was clipped by 0 bases and J by 1 base, with 12 bases between them. This chain's CDR3 is CSVEDLQGFQETQYF. The CDR3 DNA is TGCAGCGTTGAAGATCTTCAGGGTTTCCAAGAGACCCAGTACTTC.

The chain has TRBV6-1 and TRBJ1-2, with 7 bases that match TRBD1. There are 18 residues in the CDR3. The V segment lost 2 bases and the J segment 5 bases; nucleotides outside the gene matches: 17. Per the germline V gene, CDR1 is MNHNS and CDR2 is SASEGT. Written as DNA, the CDR3 is TGTGCCAGCAGTGAACGGATGTCGGGACAGCAAACACTATATGGCTACACCTTC. Its protein is CASSERMSGQQTLYGYTF.

This clone came up a few times. The V gene is TRBV9, the J gene TRBJ1-4; unclear D gene. This CDR3 is built from 16 residues. CDR1 is SGDLS, CDR2 YYNGEE, per germline. V lost 4 bases and J 0 bases, leaving 13 bases between the germline ends. CDR3 bases: TGTGCCAGCAGCCCGGGTTTACTTTCAACTAATGAAAAACTGTTTTTT. It encodes CASSPGLLSTNEKLFF.

The chain employs TRBV10-3 and TRBJ2-5, with 7 bases lining up with TRBD1. Germline lookup yields CDR1 ENHRY and CDR2 SYGVKD. This CDR3 region has 14 residues. V trimming: 4 bases; J trimming: 2 bases; junction bases outside the gene matches: 4. DNA for the CDR3: TGTGCCATCAGTGTACAGGGGAGTCAAGAGACCCAGTACTTC. Protein: CAISVQGSQETQYF.

This clone occurred once. The gene calls are TRBV18 and TRBJ1-2, with D perhaps TRBD1 (5 bases). Per germline, CDR1 KGHSH and CDR2 LQKENI. The V and J ends lost 0 bases and 2 bases respectively, with 7 bases between them. This CDR3 has 14 amino acids. CDR3 coding DNA: TGTGCCAGCTCACCACCCGACAGCAACTATGGCTACACCTTC. Amino acids: CASSPPDSNYGYTF.

This clone was detected once. The CDR3 nucleotides read TGTGCCAGTAGTATCGACAGCGGGGGGAACTCTGGGGCCAACGTCCTGACTTTC. Its protein is CASSIDSGGNSGANVLTF. The gene calls are TRBV19 and TRBJ2-6; 9 positions agree with TRBD2. J lost 0 bases, V lost 3 bases, and 6 bases had no gene match. The CDR3 spans 18 residues. CDR1 LNHDA and CDR2 SQIVND come from the germline V gene (reference sequence). Full variable domain (outside the CDR3, taken from reference TRBV19 and TRBJ2-6): DGGITQSPKYLFRKEGQNVTLSCEQNLNHDAMYWYRQDPGQGLRLIYYSQIVNDFQKGDIAEGYSVSREKKESFPLTVTSAQKNPTAFYLCASSIDSGGNSGANVLTFGAGSRLTVL.

This chain connects TRBV27 to TRBJ1-4; possibly TRBD1 for D (6 bases). The germline V gene has CDR1 MNHEY and CDR2 SMNVEV (reference sequence). The length of the CDR3 is 15 residues. Trimming removed 6 bases from V and 3 bases from J, with 14 bases in between. CDR3 sequence (DNA): TGTGCCAGCAGCCCCCAGACAGGTTCTAATGAAAAACTGTTTTTT. This gives the protein CASSPQTGSNEKLFF.

The chain has TRBV2 and TRBJ2-6; 9 positions match TRBD2. This CDR3 region has 18 residues. The germline CDR1 and CDR2 sequences are SNHLY and FYNNEI. The V and J ends lost 6 bases and 4 bases, in that order; junction bases with no gene match: 13. CDR3 in amino acids: CASRDSGGQLGGANVLTF. The CDR3 region has the DNA TGTGCCAGCAGAGATAGCGGGGGACAACTGGGCGGGGCCAACGTCCTGACTTTC.

This clone appeared once. The chain is built from TRBV27 and TRBJ1-2, with D perhaps TRBD1 (6 bases). Germline V CDR1 and CDR2: MNHEY, SMNVEV (reference sequence). The CDR3 totals 13 residues. The V gene lost 5 bases and the J gene lost 4 bases, with 11 bases spanning the gap. The CDR3 reads CASSPRGLYGYTF. Here the CDR3 DNA reads TGTGCCAGCAGTCCCAGGGGCCTCTATGGCTACACCTTC.

The rearrangement links TRBV27 to TRBJ2-3; 7 bases agree with TRBD1. CDR1 is MNHEY, CDR2 SMNVEV, per germline (reference sequence). The CDR3 contains 15 residues. Germline trimming cut 5 bases from V and 5 bases from J; bases unmatched to any gene: 10. The CDR3 DNA is TGTGCCAGCAGTCGCCCGGGACAGAATATAGATACGCAGTATTTT. It translates to CASSRPGQNIDTQYF.